The clone carrying this T cell receptor beta chain appeared a few times. J lost 3 bases, V lost 3 bases, and 5 bases had no gene match. CDR1 SGDLS and CDR2 YYNGEE come from the germline V gene. This CDR3 is built from 15 residues. The data were obtained in a study of blood T cell repertoires in COVID-19. Sequencing was performed with immunoSEQ multiplex PCR; in TCRdb, only in-frame clones are kept and a portion is missing. Among about 50,000 clones listed, about 89% were seen once. Material for sequencing was peripheral blood. V gene TRBV9 combines with J gene TRBJ2-3, with 9 positions matching TRBD2. The TCR comes from a human donor in a cohort sampled during active COVID-19. The CDR3 is CASSGRLAETDTQYF. DNA of the CDR3: TGTGCCAGCAGCGGCCGACTAGCGGAGACAGATACGCAGTATTTT. Full variable domain (rest looked up from reference TRBV9 and TRBJ2-3): DSGVTQTPKHLITATGQRVTLRCSPRSGDLSVYWYQQSLDQGLQFLIQYYNGEERAKGNILERFSAQQFPDLHSELNLSSLELGDSALYFCASSGRLAETDTQYFGPGTRLTVL.